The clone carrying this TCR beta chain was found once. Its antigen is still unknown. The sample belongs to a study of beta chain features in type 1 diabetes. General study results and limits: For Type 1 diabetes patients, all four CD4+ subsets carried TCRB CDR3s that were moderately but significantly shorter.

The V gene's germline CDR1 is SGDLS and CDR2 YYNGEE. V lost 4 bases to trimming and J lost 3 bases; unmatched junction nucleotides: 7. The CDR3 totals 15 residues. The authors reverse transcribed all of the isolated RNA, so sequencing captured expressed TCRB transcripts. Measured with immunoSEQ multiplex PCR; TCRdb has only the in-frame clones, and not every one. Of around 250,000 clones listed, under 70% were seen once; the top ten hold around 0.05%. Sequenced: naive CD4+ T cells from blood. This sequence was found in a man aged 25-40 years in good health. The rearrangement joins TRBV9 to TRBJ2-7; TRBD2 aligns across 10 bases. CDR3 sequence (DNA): TGTGCCAGCAGCCCTCAACTAGCGGGAAGCTACGAGCAGTACTTC. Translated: CASSPQLAGSYEQYF. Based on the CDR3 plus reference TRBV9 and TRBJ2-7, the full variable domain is DSGVTQTPKHLITATGQRVTLRCSPRSGDLSVYWYQQSLDQGLQFLIQYYNGEERAKGNILERFSAQQFPDLHSELNLSSLELGDSALYFCASSPQLAGSYEQYFGPGTRLTVT.